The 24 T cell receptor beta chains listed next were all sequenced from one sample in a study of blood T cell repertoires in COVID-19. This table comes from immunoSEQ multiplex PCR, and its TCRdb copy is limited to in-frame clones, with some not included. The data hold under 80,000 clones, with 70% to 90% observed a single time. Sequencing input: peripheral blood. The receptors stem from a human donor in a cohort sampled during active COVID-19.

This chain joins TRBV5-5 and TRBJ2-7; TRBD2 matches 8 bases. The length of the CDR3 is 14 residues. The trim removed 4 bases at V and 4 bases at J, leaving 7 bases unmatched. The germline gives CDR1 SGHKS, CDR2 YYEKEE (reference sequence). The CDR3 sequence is CASSLAGLGYEQYF. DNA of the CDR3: TGTGCCAGCAGCCTAGCGGGCCTCGGGTACGAGCAGTACTTC.

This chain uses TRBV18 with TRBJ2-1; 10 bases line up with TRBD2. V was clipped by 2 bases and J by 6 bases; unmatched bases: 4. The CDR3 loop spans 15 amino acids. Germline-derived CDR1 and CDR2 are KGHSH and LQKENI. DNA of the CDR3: TGTGCCAGCTCACCAGGAGCGGGGGGGCCCAATGAGCAGTTCTTC. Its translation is CASSPGAGGPNEQFF.

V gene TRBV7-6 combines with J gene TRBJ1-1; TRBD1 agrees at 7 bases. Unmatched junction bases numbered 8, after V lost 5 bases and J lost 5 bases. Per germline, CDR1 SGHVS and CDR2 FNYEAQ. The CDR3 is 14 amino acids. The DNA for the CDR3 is TGTGCCAGCAGCCTAGGGACAGCTTTGACTGAAGCTTTCTTT. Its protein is CASSLGTALTEAFF.

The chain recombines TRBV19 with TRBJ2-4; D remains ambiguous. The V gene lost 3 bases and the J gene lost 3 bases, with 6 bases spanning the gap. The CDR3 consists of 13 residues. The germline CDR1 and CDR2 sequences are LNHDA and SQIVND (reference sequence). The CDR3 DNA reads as TGTGCCAGTAGTATTGGCCTCAAAAACATTCAGTACTTC. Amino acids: CASSIGLKNIQYF.

This CDR3 is CASSQEIQNEAFF. CDR3 coding DNA: TGCGCCAGCAGCCAGGAAATACAGAACGAAGCTTTCTTT. The rearrangement links TRBV4-3 to TRBJ1-1; D ambiguous. CDR1 is LGHNA and CDR2 is YSLEER in the germline V gene. V was trimmed by 3 bases and J by 8 bases, leaving 13 bases between them. The CDR3 has 13 residues.

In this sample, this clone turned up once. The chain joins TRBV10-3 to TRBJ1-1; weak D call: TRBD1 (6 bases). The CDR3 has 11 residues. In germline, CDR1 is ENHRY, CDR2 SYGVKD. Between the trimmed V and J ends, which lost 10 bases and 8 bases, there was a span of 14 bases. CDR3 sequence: CATQGYREAFF. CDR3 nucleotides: TGTGCCACTCAGGGGTACCGGGAAGCTTTCTTT.

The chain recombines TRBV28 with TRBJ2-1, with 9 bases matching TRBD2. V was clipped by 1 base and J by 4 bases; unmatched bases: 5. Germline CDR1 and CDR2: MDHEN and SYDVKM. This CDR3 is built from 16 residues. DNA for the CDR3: TGTGCCAGCAGTTTATTGGGGCTAGCGGGGTACAATGAGCAGTTCTTC. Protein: CASSLLGLAGYNEQFF.

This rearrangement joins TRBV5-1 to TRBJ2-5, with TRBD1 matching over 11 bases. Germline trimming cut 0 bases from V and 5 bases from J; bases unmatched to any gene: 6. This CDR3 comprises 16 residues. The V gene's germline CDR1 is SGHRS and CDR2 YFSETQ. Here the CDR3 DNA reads TGCGCCAGCAGCTTGGCTTCTTGGACAGGGGGCGAGACCCAGTACTTC. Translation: CASSLASWTGGETQYF. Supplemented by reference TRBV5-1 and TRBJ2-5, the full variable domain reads KAGVTQTPRYLIKTRGQQVTLSCSPISGHRSVSWYQQTPGQGLQFLFEYFSETQRNKGNFPGRFSGRQFSNSRSEMNVSTLELGDSALYLCASSLASWTGGETQYFGPGTRLLVL.

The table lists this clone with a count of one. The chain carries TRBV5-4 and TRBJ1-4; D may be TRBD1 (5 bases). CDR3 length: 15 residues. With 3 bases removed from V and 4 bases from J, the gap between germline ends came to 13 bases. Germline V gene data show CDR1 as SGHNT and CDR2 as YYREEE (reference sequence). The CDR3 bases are TGTGCCAGCAGCTCCGACGGGGGATTTAATGAAAAACTGTTTTTT. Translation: CASSSDGGFNEKLFF.

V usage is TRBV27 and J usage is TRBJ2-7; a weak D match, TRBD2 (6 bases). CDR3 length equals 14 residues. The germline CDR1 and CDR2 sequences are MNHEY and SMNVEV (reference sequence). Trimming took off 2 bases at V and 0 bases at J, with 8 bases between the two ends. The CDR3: CASSLGGNSYEQYF. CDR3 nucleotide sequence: TGTGCCAGCAGTTTAGGAGGGAACTCCTACGAGCAGTACTTC.

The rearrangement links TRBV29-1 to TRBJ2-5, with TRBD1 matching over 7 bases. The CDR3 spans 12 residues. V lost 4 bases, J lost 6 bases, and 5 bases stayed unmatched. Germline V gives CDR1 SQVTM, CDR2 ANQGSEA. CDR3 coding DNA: TGCAGCGTTGGACAGGGTGAAAAGACCCAGTACTTC. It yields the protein CSVGQGEKTQYF.

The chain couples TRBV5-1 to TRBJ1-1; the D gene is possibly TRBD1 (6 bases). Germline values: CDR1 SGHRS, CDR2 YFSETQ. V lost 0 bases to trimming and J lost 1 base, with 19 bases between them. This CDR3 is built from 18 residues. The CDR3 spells CASSLAFWIPGQNTEAFF. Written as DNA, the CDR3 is TGCGCCAGCAGCTTGGCCTTTTGGATTCCGGGACAGAACACTGAAGCTTTCTTT.

CDR3 nucleotide sequence: TGTGCTAGTGGTTTGATTAGAACCGGGACAGTCCACGAGCAGTACTTC. This encodes CASGLIRTGTVHEQYF. V usage is TRBV12-5 and J usage is TRBJ2-7, with 7 bases lining up with TRBD1. Per the germline V gene, CDR1 is LGHNT and CDR2 is FRNRAP. The CDR3 runs 16 residues. The trim removed 2 bases at V and 5 bases at J, leaving 12 bases unmatched.

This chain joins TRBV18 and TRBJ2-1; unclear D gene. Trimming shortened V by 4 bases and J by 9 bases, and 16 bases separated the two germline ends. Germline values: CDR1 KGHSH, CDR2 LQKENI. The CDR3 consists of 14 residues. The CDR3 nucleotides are TGTGCCAGCTCACAAAGCTTTTCGGTCGTTGAGCAGTTCTTC. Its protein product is CASSQSFSVVEQFF.

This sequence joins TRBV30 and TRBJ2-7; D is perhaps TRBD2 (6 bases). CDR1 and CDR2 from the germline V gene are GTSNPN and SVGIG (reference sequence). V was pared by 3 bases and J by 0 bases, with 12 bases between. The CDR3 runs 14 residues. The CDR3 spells CAWSWDWSSYEQYF. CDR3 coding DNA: TGTGCCTGGAGCTGGGACTGGAGCTCCTACGAGCAGTACTTC.

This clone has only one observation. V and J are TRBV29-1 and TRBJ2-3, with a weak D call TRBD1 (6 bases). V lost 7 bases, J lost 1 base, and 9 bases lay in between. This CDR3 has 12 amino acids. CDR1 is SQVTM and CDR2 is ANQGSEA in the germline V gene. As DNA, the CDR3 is TGCAGCGGACAGGCAGGCACAGATACGCAGTATTTT. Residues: CSGQAGTDTQYF.

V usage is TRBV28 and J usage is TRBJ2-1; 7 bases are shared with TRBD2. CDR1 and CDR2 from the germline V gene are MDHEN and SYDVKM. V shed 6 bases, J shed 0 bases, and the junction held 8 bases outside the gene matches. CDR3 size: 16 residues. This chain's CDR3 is CASSPVWGGSYNEQFF. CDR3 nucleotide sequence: TGTGCCAGCAGCCCCGTGTGGGGGGGCTCCTACAATGAGCAGTTCTTC.

CDR3 DNA: TGTGCCAGCAGCCCCGACCGTGGGACTATTTCCTACAATGAGCAGTTCTTC. It specifies CASSPDRGTISYNEQFF. This sequence joins TRBV3-1 (or the pseudogene TRBV3-2) and TRBJ2-1; 7 positions agree with TRBD2. The CDR3 extends over 17 amino acids. The V and J ends lost 4 bases and 1 base, in that order; junction bases with no gene match: 10. Germline assignment: CDR1 LGHDT and CDR2 YNNKEL (reference sequence).

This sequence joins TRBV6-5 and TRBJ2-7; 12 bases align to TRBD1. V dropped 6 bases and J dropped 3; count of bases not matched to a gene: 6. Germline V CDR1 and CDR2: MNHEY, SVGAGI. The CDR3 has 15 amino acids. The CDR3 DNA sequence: TGTGCCAGCAGGCCCGGGACAGGGGGCGTCTACGAGCAGTACTTC. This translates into CASRPGTGGVYEQYF.

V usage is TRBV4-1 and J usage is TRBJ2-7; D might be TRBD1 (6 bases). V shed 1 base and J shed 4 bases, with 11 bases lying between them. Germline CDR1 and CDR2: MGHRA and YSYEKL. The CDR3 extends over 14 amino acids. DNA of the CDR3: TGCGCCAGCAGCCAAGTGCAGGGGTTGTACGAGCAGTACTTC. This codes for CASSQVQGLYEQYF.

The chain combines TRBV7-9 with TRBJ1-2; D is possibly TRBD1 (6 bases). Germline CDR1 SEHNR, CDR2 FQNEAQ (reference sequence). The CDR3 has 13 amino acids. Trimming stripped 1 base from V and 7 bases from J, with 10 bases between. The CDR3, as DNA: TGTGCCAGCAGCTTAGACAGGGAGGGTGGCTACACCTTC. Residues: CASSLDREGGYTF.

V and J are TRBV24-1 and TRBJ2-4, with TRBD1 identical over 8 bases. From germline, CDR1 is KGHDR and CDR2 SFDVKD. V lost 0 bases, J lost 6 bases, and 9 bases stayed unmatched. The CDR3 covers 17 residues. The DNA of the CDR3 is TGTGCCACCAGTGATTTGTGGGTTTGGGACAGGCCAAACATTCAGTACTTC. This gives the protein CATSDLWVWDRPNIQYF.

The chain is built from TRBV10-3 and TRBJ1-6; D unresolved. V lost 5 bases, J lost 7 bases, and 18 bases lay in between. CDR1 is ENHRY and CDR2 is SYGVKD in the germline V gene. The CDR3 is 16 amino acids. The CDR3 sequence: CAISSSARELNSPLHF. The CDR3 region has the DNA TGTGCCATCAGTTCATCGGCCCGGGAGCTGAATTCACCCCTCCACTTT.

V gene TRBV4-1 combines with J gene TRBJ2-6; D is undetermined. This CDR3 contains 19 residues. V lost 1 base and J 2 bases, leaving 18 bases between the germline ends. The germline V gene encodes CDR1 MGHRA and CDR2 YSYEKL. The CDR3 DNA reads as TGCGCCAGCAGCCAAGTCATAGTTCCCCTCTTACCTGGGGCCAACGTCCTGACTTTC. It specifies CASSQVIVPLLPGANVLTF.